The entry below describes one TCR beta chain. Its antigen is unknown. Produced via immunoSEQ multiplex PCR; TCRdb's table is partial and in-frame only. The sample holds approximately 280,000 clones, 70% to 90% seen once. Germline lookup yields CDR1 MNHEY and CDR2 SVGAGI. The CDR3 is 14 residues long. Unmatched junction bases numbered 3, after V lost 4 bases and J lost 4 bases. The donors were members of the validation cohort comprising 100 to 150 subjects, separate from the roughly 700-subject first cohort. The sample originates from a study of cytomegalovirus exposure and HLA in healthy donors. Overall study findings and caveats: CMV antigen specificity was confirmed in vitro for three CMV-associated chains.

The chain uses TRBV6-5 and TRBJ1-2; 10 bases agree with TRBD1. Sequenced sample: PBMCs. The clonotype originates from a woman under 30 in good health and CMV-seronegative. For the CDR3, the DNA is TGTGCCAGCAGTTTAAGGGACAGGGGCTATGGCTACACCTTC. Translation: CASSLRDRGYGYTF.